Included here is one T cell receptor (beta chain) sequence, with context. Its cognate antigen has yet to be identified. No clone much larger than this one lies a single base away; base qualities are absent. Survey sequencing of tumors used two replicates per sample, and the tumor libraries mostly started from 4.5 to 5.5 ug of input genomic DNA. The immunoSEQ hsTCRbeta kit was used to prepare TCRbeta libraries according to the manufacturer's instructions. An Illumina NovaSeq 6000 S4 flow cell was used to sequence the final libraries, which had first been combined to 3 nM. In the source study's methods: The immunoSEQ Analyzer handled quality control and preprocessing of the raw data. The analysis was limited to productive rearrangements, and each clonotype was defined by a unique CDR3 amino acid sequence. Repertoire clonality was estimated as the Gini-Simpson index, which was computed with the R package tcR. Gini indices were compared with Student's t test, and associations with tumor size change were assessed by Pearson correlation. TCRdb limited this immuneACCESS table to in-frame rearrangements with V and J called. A share of clones is missing; checked studies link under half to unresolved V genes, and the rest is unexplained. From that table come the V and J calls and clone size; the DNA was used to work out D and trimming. Across this sample there are approximately 23,000 clones, with around 45% seen only once. The top ten clones comprise 30% to 50% of the sample.

The data originate from a study of neoadjuvant anti-PD-1 for oral cavity cancer (dated by TCRdb to about 2021). Regarding the complete study: Patients mostly received three to four biweekly doses of nivolumab at 3 mg/kg before curative-intent surgical resection. There were 12 patients in the parent correlative cohort, and the response rate was 33%. Patients without progression received a fourth nivolumab dose around day 43 and underwent definitive surgical resection on days 50-56. Responders were defined as patients with complete response, partial response or stable disease by RECIST 1.1; non-responders were defined as patients with progression.

Findings and caveats that apply to the study as a whole: Greater tumor shrinkage was correlated with larger post-treatment sizes of preexisting intratumoral clones, suggesting that expansion of preexisting clones contributed to response. Only a few patients per response group were included in the TCR analyses, and larger cohorts for validation were called for by the authors. Higher pretreatment blood TCRbeta clonality and lower post-treatment tumor TCRbeta clonality were correlated with higher pretreatment blood Treg/Th17 ratios.

The sample's time point label, decoded: after neoadjuvant nivolumab, at surgical resection. None of the patients had received prior systemic or radiation treatment, and all were newly diagnosed with stage II-IVA oral cavity squamous cell carcinoma. Everyone in the cohort had locally advanced, HPV-negative oral cavity squamous cell carcinoma. Samples were obtained from a longitudinal correlative study of a single-arm phase II trial of neoadjuvant nivolumab in oral cavity squamous cell carcinoma. Subject-matched pre- and post-treatment PBMCs and tumors from three responders and three non-responders underwent genomic DNA-based TCRbeta sequencing. The Maxwell RSC DNA from Tissue kit was used to isolate genomic DNA from tumor tissue. Sequencing was performed on tumor tissue, taken after nivolumab (anti-PD-1) treatment. This clonotype was obtained from a person aged 35-80 years with oral cavity squamous cell carcinoma.

CDR3 protein: CASSTASGGLNEQFF. The nucleotide sequence is given as TGTGCCAGTAGTACCGCTAGCGGGGGGCTCAATGAGCAGTTCTTC. The receptor chain draws on TRBV19 and TRBJ2-1, with TRBD2 identical over 11 junction bases. Inclusive of the bounding cysteine and phenylalanine, the CDR3 is 15 residues long. Only CDR3 DNA is held: 45 bases, read in frame from base 1. Trimming takes 4 bases off V and 6 bases off J; junction bases not matched to a gene: 5. Via the germline V gene (reference sequence), CDR1 is LNHDA and CDR2 SQIVND.